The 14 T cell receptor beta chains presented below share a single source sample, sequenced in a study of a mutant IDH1 vaccine in newly diagnosed glioma. These receptors are not linked to any known antigen. As for time point: week 47, end of study. The investigators gave 300 ug of mutant IDH1 20-mer peptide in each vaccine dose, together with topical imiquimod. Profiled with immunoSEQ multiplex PCR; TCRdb holds only in-frame clones, not every one. Altogether some 50,000 clones are present, approximately 88% being singletons, with the ten largest covering 4.3%. This specimen consisted of PBMCs, obtained from a glioma patient whose treatment included an IDH1 peptide vaccine. These receptors all come from a woman aged 25 to 39 with glioma. Some clones in this sample may be carry-over from other donors' samples.

The rearrangement joins TRBV2 to TRBJ1-2; perhaps TRBD1 as D (6 bases). The germline V gene encodes CDR1 SNHLY and CDR2 FYNNEI. Trimming took 6 bases from V and 4 from J, leaving 9 bases between them. CDR3 length equals 12 residues. Here the CDR3 DNA reads TGTGCCAGCAGCGGGGACACCTATGGCTACACCTTC. Translating it yields CASSGDTYGYTF.

The chain couples TRBV10-3 to TRBJ2-1, with 10 bases lining up with TRBD2. This CDR3 contains 15 residues. Germline V CDR1 and CDR2: ENHRY, SYGVKD. Losses at the gene ends were 10 bases for V and 6 bases for J; bases not matched to a gene: 12. The CDR3 nucleotides are TGTGCCACCAAAGGGCTAGCGGGAGTTATCAATGAGCAGTTCTTC. It is translated as CATKGLAGVINEQFF.

This sequence joins TRBV28 and TRBJ1-1; 7 nucleotides agree with TRBD1. Germline V CDR1 and CDR2: MDHEN, SYDVKM. Trimming took 2 bases from V and 3 from J; bases not matched to a gene: 0. The CDR3 has 13 amino acids. The CDR3 coding sequence is TGTGCCAGCAGTTTAACAGGGGACACTGAAGCTTTCTTT. It specifies CASSLTGDTEAFF.

In this sample, this clone turned up a few times. The genes are TRBV10-3 and TRBJ1-1; no firm D call. CDR1 is ENHRY, CDR2 SYGVKD, per germline. This CDR3 contains 17 residues. The V end lost 6 bases, the J end lost 5 bases, and 25 bases lay between the germline ends. CDR3 nucleotide sequence: TGTGCCATCAGCCCGAGTCGGATGGAACTACACCTTACTGAAGCTTTCTTT. It codes for CAISPSRMELHLTEAFF.

The rearrangement joins TRBV7-2 to TRBJ2-7; 10 bases map to TRBD1. The V segment lost 6 bases and the J segment 3 bases; nucleotides outside the gene matches: 5. Germline CDR1 SGHTA, CDR2 FQGNSA. The CDR3 has 14 residues. This CDR3 reads CASSSGTGDYEQYF. Written as DNA, the CDR3 is TGTGCCAGCAGTTCCGGGACAGGGGACTACGAGCAGTACTTC.

The rearrangement joins TRBV29-1 to TRBJ2-6; a weak D match, TRBD2 (7 bases). Trimming took off 4 bases at V and 0 bases at J, with 10 bases between the two ends. Germline-derived CDR1 and CDR2 are SQVTM and ANQGSEA. The CDR3 totals 15 residues. CDR3 nucleotides: TGCAGCGTTGGAGGGGGGGACTCTGGGGCCAACGTCCTGACTTTC. Protein sequence: CSVGGGDSGANVLTF.

This chain uses TRBV4-1 with TRBJ2-6; TRBD1 matches 10 bases. Per germline, CDR1 MGHRA and CDR2 YSYEKL. There are 21 residues in the CDR3. Losses at the gene ends were 0 bases for V and 1 base for J; bases not matched to a gene: 12. The DNA for the CDR3 is TGCGCCAGCAGCCAAGAGGGACAGGGGAGGTTTGCCAAATCTGGGGCCAACGTCCTGACTTTC. Translation: CASSQEGQGRFAKSGANVLTF.

The CDR3 DNA is TGTGCCAGCAGCCGGAGCCAGGGAAACTCTGGAAACACCATATATTTT. It codes for CASSRSQGNSGNTIYF. The chain carries TRBV7-6 and TRBJ1-3, with D perhaps matching TRBD1 (5 bases). The CDR3 length is 16 residues. Per the germline V gene, CDR1 is SGHVS and CDR2 is FNYEAQ. V dropped 5 bases and J dropped 0 bases, with 14 bases sitting between them.

This clone was detected once. The V and J genes are TRBV9 and TRBJ2-1; no reliable D call. The CDR3 is 12 amino acids. Germline-derived CDR1 and CDR2 are SGDLS and YYNGEE. The V and J ends lost 2 bases and 5 bases respectively, with 5 bases between them. CDR3 region: CASSVRNNEQFF. The DNA of the CDR3 is TGTGCCAGCAGCGTGCGGAACAATGAGCAGTTCTTC.

For the CDR3, the DNA is TGTGCCAGCAGCTTGGGATGGGGCCCGCGCACCTACGAGCAGTACTTC. Translation gives CASSLGWGPRTYEQYF. This chain uses TRBV5-8 with TRBJ2-7; perhaps TRBD1 as D (5 bases). CDR1 and CDR2 from the germline V gene are SGHTS and YDEGEE. The CDR3 covers 16 residues. The V and J ends lost 0 bases and 2 bases respectively, with 15 bases between them. Filled out from reference TRBV5-8 and TRBJ2-7, the complete variable domain reads EAGVTQSPTHLIKTRGQQATLRCSPISGHTSVYWYQQALGLGLQFLLWYDEGEERNRGNFPPRFSGRQFPNYSSELNVNALELEDSALYLCASSLGWGPRTYEQYFGPGTRLTVT.

V is TRBV29-1 and J is TRBJ2-1, with 14 positions matching TRBD2. V lost 3 bases, J lost 10 bases, and 5 bases stayed unmatched. CDR1 and CDR2 from the germline V gene are SQVTM and ANQGSEA. The CDR3 consists of 14 residues. The CDR3 coding sequence is TGCAGCGTTGAGAAGGGACTAGCGGGAGTGGAGCAGTTCTTC. It specifies CSVEKGLAGVEQFF.

The chain combines TRBV30 with TRBJ2-3; D is unresolved. The CDR3 is 11 residues long. Germline V lookup: CDR1 GTSNPN, CDR2 SVGIG (reference sequence). Trimming pared 6 bases from V and 2 bases from J, leaving 6 bases between. CDR3 DNA sequence: TGTGCCTGTAGAAACACAGATACGCAGTATTTT. Translated, it gives CACRNTDTQYF.

This sequence joins TRBV10-3 and TRBJ2-2; the match to TRBD2 covers 15 bases. The CDR3 has 19 residues. Germline trimming cut 6 bases from V and 3 bases from J; bases unmatched to any gene: 11. Germline V CDR1 and CDR2: ENHRY, SYGVKD. The CDR3 sequence is CAIRGAGTSGRSYTGELFF. In DNA form, the CDR3 reads TGTGCCATCAGGGGGGCCGGGACTAGCGGGAGGAGTTACACCGGGGAGCTGTTTTTT.

V usage is TRBV10-3 and J usage is TRBJ1-2; D perhaps matches TRBD1 (6 bases). From germline, CDR1 is ENHRY and CDR2 SYGVKD. Trimming took 7 bases from V and 8 from J, leaving 14 bases between them. The CDR3 sequence is 12 residues long. The chain's CDR3 is CAINPQGFGYTF. Here the CDR3 DNA reads TGTGCCATCAATCCGCAGGGGTTCGGCTACACCTTC.